Following are 22 T cell receptor beta chains from one sample sequenced in a study of control samples from healthy donors and cancer patients. Clones were read by immunoSEQ multiplex PCR, and TCRdb kept only the in-frame ones, dropping some. The sample lists 150,000 or so clones, almost 90% occurring once. What was sequenced was blood. These receptors all come from a man younger than 30 in good health.

The CDR3 loop is CASSIRQGPEAFF. CDR3 nucleotide sequence: TGTGCCAGCTCAATCCGACAGGGCCCTGAAGCTTTCTTT. The rearrangement joins TRBV18 to TRBJ1-1; TRBD1 agrees at 7 bases. The ends lost 5 bases at V and 6 bases at J; junction bases unmatched: 6. The CDR3 extends over 13 amino acids. Germline V gene lookup returns CDR1 KGHSH and CDR2 LQKENI. Variable domain in full (rest from reference TRBV18 and TRBJ1-1): NAGVMQNPRHLVRRRGQEARLRCSPMKGHSHVYWYRQLPEEGLKFMVYLQKENIIDESGMPKERFSAEFPKEGPSILRIQQVVRGDSAAYFCASSIRQGPEAFFGQGTRLTVV.

The rearrangement uses TRBV6-6 and TRBJ1-1; tentatively, D is TRBD1 (6 bases). V shed 4 bases and J shed 4 bases, with 16 bases lying between them. In germline, CDR1 is MNHNY, CDR2 SVGAGI (reference sequence). This CDR3 is 15 amino acids long. The CDR3 protein is CASSSGGGWGTEAFF. CDR3 DNA: TGTGCCAGCAGTTCCGGGGGGGGCTGGGGCACTGAAGCTTTCTTT.

The table lists this clone with a few counts. V usage is TRBV5-1 and J usage is TRBJ2-2, with D hard to call. This CDR3 spans 13 amino acids. Between the trimmed V and J ends, which lost 0 bases and 6 bases, there was a span of 6 bases. Germline lookup yields CDR1 SGHRS and CDR2 YFSETQ. The CDR3: CASSLEGSGELFF. DNA for the CDR3: TGCGCCAGCAGCTTGGAAGGGTCCGGGGAGCTGTTTTTT.

The chain carries TRBV28 and TRBJ1-4, with D unresolved. The V end lost 4 bases, the J end lost 9 bases, and 21 bases lay between the germline ends. CDR3 size: 16 residues. Germline V gene lookup returns CDR1 MDHEN and CDR2 SYDVKM. This chain's CDR3 is CASSSPGVLGFQKLFF. CDR3 DNA sequence: TGTGCCAGCAGTTCCCCCGGGGTCTTGGGGTTCCAAAAACTGTTTTTT.

The chain recombines TRBV7-8 with TRBJ2-1; 14 bases map to TRBD2. The CDR3 has 16 amino acids. CDR1 is SGHVS and CDR2 is FQNEAQ in the germline V gene. The V and J ends lost 5 bases and 5 bases, in that order; junction bases with no gene match: 5. The CDR3 DNA is TGTGCCAGCAGCCCTCGGACTAGCGGGGGGCACAATGAGCAGTTCTTC. The encoded protein is CASSPRTSGGHNEQFF.

A word on this clone: Other DNA sequences in the sample encode the same CDR3. Here the CDR3 reads CASSSGNSPLHF. DNA for the CDR3: TGTGCCAGCAGTTCAGGAAATTCACCCCTCCACTTT. The V gene is TRBV28, the J gene TRBJ1-6; no clear D gene. CDR3 length: 12 residues. V lost 4 bases to trimming and J lost 7 bases, with 5 bases between them. Germline assignment: CDR1 MDHEN and CDR2 SYDVKM.

The V gene is TRBV1, the J gene TRBJ1-3; TRBD1, the D gene given by the table, was not confirmed from the DNA. TRBV1 is given as a pseudogene. CDR3 size: 16 residues. CDR3 amino acids: CTSSHVRQGSGNTIYF. The CDR3 coding sequence is TGCACCAGCAGCCATGTTAGACAGGGATCTGGAAACACCATATATTTT.

The J gene is TRBJ2-1, the V gene TRBV19; TRBD1 aligns across 8 bases. The CDR3 is 15 amino acids. Germline V CDR1 and CDR2: LNHDA, SQIVND (reference sequence). V lost 5 bases, J lost 4 bases, and 7 bases stayed unmatched. The DNA of the CDR3 is TGTGCCAGTAGTTCCGCAGGGGGCGCTTACAATGAGCAGTTCTTC. Translating it yields CASSSAGGAYNEQFF.

The V call is TRBV5-6, the J call TRBJ2-3, with 10 positions matching TRBD2. Germline V gene lookup returns CDR1 SGHDT and CDR2 YYEEEE. The CDR3 length is 13 residues. J gave up 11 bases and V 4 bases, and 7 bases lay outside the gene matches. The CDR3 here is CASSLGLAVRQYF. As DNA, the CDR3 is TGTGCCAGCAGCCTCGGACTAGCGGTTAGGCAGTATTTT.

The V call is TRBV6-6, the J call TRBJ1-6, with D perhaps matching TRBD1 (5 bases). Germline assignment: CDR1 MNHNY and CDR2 SVGAGI (reference sequence). V lost 0 bases and J lost 10, with 13 bases in between. The CDR3 loop spans 15 amino acids. The CDR3 is CASSYSGDGMSPLHF. CDR3 nucleotide sequence: TGTGCCAGCAGTTACTCGGGGGACGGGATGTCACCCCTCCACTTT.

CDR3 bases: TGTGCCAGCAGCCCCGTCGGGGGGTCCTACGAGCAGTACTTC. It encodes CASSPVGGSYEQYF. The V call is TRBV28, the J call TRBJ2-7, with TRBD2 matching 7 bases. This CDR3 contains 14 residues. V dropped 6 bases and J dropped 1; count of bases not matched to a gene: 6. The V gene's germline CDR1 is MDHEN and CDR2 SYDVKM.

V and J are TRBV6-6 and TRBJ1-2; tentative D call: TRBD1 (5 bases). Germline CDR1 and CDR2: MNHNY and SVGAGI (reference sequence). V lost 7 bases, J lost 5 bases, and 20 bases lay in between. The CDR3 loop spans 15 amino acids. CDR3 DNA: TGTGCCAGCACCCCGGGACGGAACCAGGGATATGGCTACACCTTC. It is translated as CASTPGRNQGYGYTF.

The chain employs TRBV6-5 and TRBJ1-3; no clear D. The CDR3 is 15 amino acids. V was clipped by 0 bases and J by 2 bases, with 8 bases between them. Germline V gene sequence: CDR1 MNHEY, CDR2 SVGAGI. CDR3 DNA sequence: TGTGCCAGCAGTTACTCGCGGGGTCCTGGAAACACCATATATTTT. This codes for CASSYSRGPGNTIYF.

CDR3 region: CASSSQGGDTEAFF. The CDR3 DNA reads as TGTGCCAGCTCATCTCAGGGAGGGGACACTGAAGCTTTCTTT. The genes are TRBV18 and TRBJ1-1; the D gene is possibly TRBD1 (5 bases). Germline V gene sequence: CDR1 KGHSH, CDR2 LQKENI. V was cut by 5 bases and J by 3 bases, with 13 bases left in between. This CDR3 has 14 residues. The full variable domain, completed using reference TRBV18 and TRBJ1-1, is NAGVMQNPRHLVRRRGQEARLRCSPMKGHSHVYWYRQLPEEGLKFMVYLQKENIIDESGMPKERFSAEFPKEGPSILRIQQVVRGDSAAYFCASSSQGGDTEAFFGQGTRLTVV.

The chain joins TRBV25-1 to TRBJ2-5; perhaps TRBD2 as D (5 bases). The germline gives CDR1 MGHDK, CDR2 SYGVNS. V was shortened by 1 base and J by 7 bases, with 16 bases between the two germline ends. There are 15 residues in the CDR3. The CDR3 spells CASSEFLGSAVTQYF. The CDR3 DNA follows: TGTGCCAGCAGTGAATTTTTAGGGAGCGCCGTGACCCAGTACTTC.

The V and J genes are TRBV6-5 and TRBJ2-6; no definite D call. This CDR3 has 14 residues. V lost 7 bases, J lost 1 base, and 8 bases lay in between. The germline gives CDR1 MNHEY, CDR2 SVGAGI. The CDR3 loop reads CASTLSSGANVLTF. In DNA, the CDR3 is TGTGCCAGCACCCTATCTTCTGGGGCCAACGTCCTGACTTTC.

The chain is built from TRBV28 and TRBJ1-6; tentatively, D is TRBD1 (6 bases). Deletions cut 5 bases from V and 4 bases from J, with 15 bases between. The CDR3 runs to 16 residues. Germline V CDR1 and CDR2: MDHEN, SYDVKM. CDR3 coding DNA: TGTGCCAGCAGTCGACAGGCTAGGAGGTATAATTCACCCCTCCACTTT. Its protein is CASSRQARRYNSPLHF.

V is TRBV7-9 and J is TRBJ1-6; the match to TRBD1 covers 8 bases. CDR1 is SEHNR and CDR2 is FQNEAQ in the germline V gene (reference sequence). CDR3 length: 17 amino acids. With V trimmed by 1 base and J by 7 bases, 9 bases remained unmatched. The CDR3 bases are TGTGCCAGCAGCTTAGTAGGGGGCAGGGGGCGAAATTCACCCCTCCACTTT. Protein: CASSLVGGRGRNSPLHF.

The gene calls are TRBV7-9 and TRBJ2-2; 7 bases agree with TRBD1. The junction had 9 bases not matched to a gene; V was cut back by 7 bases and J by 7 bases. Germline CDR1 SEHNR, CDR2 FQNEAQ (reference sequence). The CDR3 is made up of 14 amino acids. CDR3 DNA: TGTGCCAGCAACCTCGACAGGGTCAACGGGGAGCTGTTTTTT. It translates to CASNLDRVNGELFF.

The chain has TRBV4-1 and TRBJ1-1, with TRBD1 matching 10 bases. The CDR3 length is 14 residues. Germline CDR1 MGHRA, CDR2 YSYEKL. V lost 3 bases to trimming and J lost 5 bases; unmatched junction nucleotides: 3. The CDR3 DNA reads as TGCGCCAGCAGCCAGACAGGGGGCTTGACTGAAGCTTTCTTT. It translates to CASSQTGGLTEAFF.

V and J are TRBV19 and TRBJ2-7, with 8 bases identical to TRBD1. The length of the CDR3 is 14 residues. After removal of 4 bases from V and 4 bases from J, the junction contained 6 bases not matched to a gene. The V gene's germline CDR1 is LNHDA and CDR2 SQIVND (reference sequence). This CDR3 reads CASSTSTGEYEQYF. Here the CDR3 DNA reads TGTGCCAGTAGTACCTCGACAGGGGAATACGAGCAGTACTTC.

The chain is built from TRBV5-1 and TRBJ2-1; the D is unclear. Germline lookup yields CDR1 SGHRS and CDR2 YFSETQ. This CDR3 region has 11 residues. V was clipped by 4 bases and J by 5 bases, with 4 bases between them. CDR3 coding DNA: TGCGCCAGCAGCGAGGACAATGAGCAGTTCTTC. It is translated as CASSEDNEQFF.